A selection of T cell receptor beta chains follows, all from one sample in a study of control samples from healthy donors and cancer patients. The assay was immunoSEQ multiplex PCR, and TCRdb's table has in-frame clones only and misses some. This sample has hundreds of thousands of clones, with over 75% found just once. The specimen was PBMCs. The source of these receptors is a woman aged 60-75 years with lung cancer. CDR3s include the opening cysteine and the closing phenylalanine or tryptophan. The D gene is left open where the match is weak. A row's size may be missing; if present it is once, few, many or a size class.

J gene	V gene	clone size	D gene	CDR3 DNA	CDR3 protein
TRBJ1-3	TRBV18	-	-	TGTGCCAGCTCACGGGAAGCTGGAAACACCATATATTTT	CASSREAGNTIYF
TRBJ1-2	TRBV28	-	-	TGTGCCAGCAGTCAAGGGACGGTCCGTGGCTACACCTTC	CASSQGTVRGYTF
TRBJ2-5	TRBV6-1	-	TRBD1	TGTGCCAGCAGTGAGGGACAGGGAGGTCGAGAGACCCAGTACTTC	CASSEGQGGRETQYF
TRBJ2-3	TRBV4-1	-	-	TGCGCCAGCAGCCAAGTAGGGGGGAATGGGGCAGATACGCAGTATTTT	CASSQVGGNGADTQYF
TRBJ1-1	TRBV9	-	-	TGTGCCAGCAGCGTAGATCCGGGGCTGAACACTGAAGCTTTCTTT	CASSVDPGLNTEAFF
TRBJ1-1	TRBV27	-	-	TGTGCCAGCAGGGGAACAGGGAACACTGAAGCTTTCTTT	CASRGTGNTEAFF
TRBJ2-1	TRBV28	-	-	TGTGCCAGCAGCCTTGGAGGCACGGATCCTAAGTCAGTTCTCTTC	CASSLGGTDPKSVLF
TRBJ1-2	TRBV10-3	once	-	TGTGCCGTCAGTGAGTCCCCTCGAGACTATGGCTACACCTTC	CAVSESPRDYGYTF
TRBJ1-1	TRBV7-2	-	-	TGTGCCAGCAGCTTCCCAGGGAGAGGCACTGAAGCTTTCTTT	CASSFPGRGTEAFF
TRBJ1-4	TRBV2	-	-	TGTGCCAGCAGTTTAACAGCCGGTACATATGAAAAACTGTTTTTT	CASSLTAGTYEKLFF
TRBJ2-4	TRBV3-1/TRBV3-2	few	TRBD2	TGTGCCAGCAGCCTCCGGGAGGGGGATGCCAAAAACATTCAGTACTTC	CASSLREGDAKNIQYF
TRBJ1-2	TRBV2	-	TRBD1	TGTGCCAGCGACCGGGACAGCCTGCTCTATGGCTACACCTTC	CASDRDSLLYGYTF
TRBJ1-2	TRBV10-3	few	TRBD1	TGTGCCATCAGTGAGTATGTGGGACAGACTAACTATGGCTACACCTTC	CAISEYVGQTNYGYTF
TRBJ1-5	TRBV30	-	-	TGTGCCTTAAGACAGCCGGGCCAGCCCCAGCATTTT	CALRQPGQPQHF
TRBJ1-2	TRBV7-9	-	-	TGTGCCAGCAGCTTTCAGCGGCAGCCTTATGGCTACACCTTC	CASSFQRQPYGYTF
TRBJ2-1	TRBV5-8	few	-	TGTGCCAGCAGCCTGGCGGATGATGAGCAGTTCTTC	CASSLADDEQFF
TRBJ1-3	TRBV5-1	-	-	TGCGCCAGCAGCTCTTTTGGACAGAGAAACACCATATATTTT	CASSSFGQRNTIYF
TRBJ2-1	TRBV27	-	TRBD2	TGTGCCAGCAGTCCCCTCCGCGGACTAGCGGCCTACAATGAGCAGTTCTTC	CASSPLRGLAAYNEQFF
TRBJ1-5	TRBV5-5	-	-	TGTGCCAGCAGCGCGTATTATAGCAATCAGCCCCAGCATTTT	CASSAYYSNQPQHF
TRBJ1-3	TRBV28	few	-	TGTGCCAGCAGTTTAGGTGGAAACACCATATATTTT	CASSLGGNTIYF
TRBJ2-7	TRBV4-1	-	-	TGCGCCAGCAGCCAAGATCCAGGGAGAGCCTACGAGCAGTACTTC	CASSQDPGRAYEQYF
TRBJ1-2	TRBV2	-	-	TGTGCCAGCAGTGAATTTCGGACAGAACCTCCCACCTTC	CASSEFRTEPPTF
TRBJ1-1	TRBV30	-	TRBD1	TGTGCCTGGAGGGACAGGGGTGGAACTGAAGCTTTCTTT	CAWRDRGGTEAFF
TRBJ2-1	TRBV4-2	-	TRBD2	TGTGCCAGCAGCCAGGCACTAGCGGGAGCGGCGGAGCAGTTCTTC	CASSQALAGAAEQFF
TRBJ1-1	TRBV11-2	-	TRBD1	TGTGCCAGCAGCTCAGCCACAGGGGGCCGGGTGACTGAAGCTTTCTTT	CASSSATGGRVTEAFF
TRBJ1-1	TRBV29-1	once	TRBD1	TGCAGCGTTGGACAGGGAAGGATGGACACTGAAGCTTTCTTT	CSVGQGRMDTEAFF
TRBJ1-5	TRBV18	-	-	TGTGCCAGCTCACCAGGAGGGGAGGGACAGCCCCAGCATTTT	CASSPGGEGQPQHF
TRBJ2-7	TRBV2	-	-	TGTGCCAGCGCTGTACCCATGGACAGCCCCTCTCCAGATTTGTACGAGCAGTACTTC	CASAVPMDSPSPDLYEQYF
TRBJ2-1	TRBV18	-	TRBD2	TGTGCCAGCTCACTCCCTAGCGGGAGGGCCTTCAATGAGCAGTTCTTC	CASSLPSGRAFNEQFF
TRBJ2-2	TRBV27	once	-	TGTGCCAGCAGTTTACCCAGGGACACCGGGGAGCTGTTTTTT	CASSLPRDTGELFF
TRBJ2-1	TRBV15	-	-	TGTGCCACCAGCACTCCGCCAAATGAGCAGTTCTTC	CATSTPPNEQFF
TRBJ2-2	TRBV5-1	once	-	TGCGCCAGCAGCTTGGGGTTTAGCGGCGCGAACACCGGGGAGCTGTTTTTT	CASSLGFSGANTGELFF
TRBJ1-3	TRBV5-1	-	-	TGCGCCAGCAGCTTGGCCGGGGGTGAAGGAAACACCATATATTTT	CASSLAGGEGNTIYF
TRBJ2-1	TRBV7-3	-	-	TGTGCCAGCAGCTTTTCGGGAGTTGGAGACAATGAGCAGTTCTTC	CASSFSGVGDNEQFF
TRBJ1-5	TRBV2	once	-	TGTGCCAGCAGTGGGTGGACTCCTATTGGGAATCGGCCCCAGCATTTT	CASSGWTPIGNRPQHF
TRBJ1-2	TRBV5-4	once	-	TGTGCCAGCAGCTTGGGAGGGAGTCGCCTCTATGGCTACACCTTC	CASSLGGSRLYGYTF
TRBJ1-5	TRBV19	few	TRBD1	TGTGCCAGTACCCCGGACAGGACTCAGCCCCAGCATTTT	CASTPDRTQPQHF
TRBJ2-7	TRBV28	-	-	TGTGCCAGCAACAAACAGGGGAGGCCCTACGAGCAGTACTTC	CASNKQGRPYEQYF
TRBJ2-2	TRBV2	-	-	TGTGCCAGCAAAGCGGAAGTCAACACCGGGGAGCTGTTTTTT	CASKAEVNTGELFF
TRBJ1-5	TRBV6-1	once	-	TGTGCCAGCAGTGAATCGTCGCCAGGATACAATCAGCCCCAGCATTTT	CASSESSPGYNQPQHF
TRBJ1-1	TRBV29-1	few	TRBD1	TGCAGCGTTGAATGGGAGGGGGCGGACACTGAAGCTTTCTTT	CSVEWEGADTEAFF
TRBJ1-4	TRBV5-8	-	-	TGTGCCAGCAGCTTGGGGGTACTTGCAACTAATGAAAAACTGTTTTTT	CASSLGVLATNEKLFF
TRBJ2-5	TRBV6-5	once	TRBD2	TGTGCCAGCAGGGGGGGACTAGCGGAAGAGACCCAGTACTTC	CASRGGLAEETQYF
TRBJ2-1	TRBV7-8	-	TRBD1	TGTGCCAGCAGCTTAGAAGGACAGGACTACAATGAGCAGTTCTTC	CASSLEGQDYNEQFF
TRBJ2-7	TRBV2	-	-	TGTGCCAGCAATGAGGGGTTGAGCGAGCAGTACTTC	CASNEGLSEQYF
TRBJ2-2	TRBV2	-	-	TGTGCCAGCGATATTAAAATTACCCTTCTGCACAAAACCGGGGAGCTGTTTTTT	CASDIKITLLHKTGELFF
TRBJ2-5	TRBV7-2	-	-	TGTGCCAGCAAAGCTTTTGTTGGCGGGGAAGACCAGTACTTC	CASKAFVGGEDQYF
TRBJ1-2	TRBV27	-	TRBD1	TGTGCCAGCAGTTTACAGGGGGCGCGGGGCTACACCTTC	CASSLQGARGYTF
TRBJ1-6	TRBV6-5	-	TRBD1	TGTGCCAGCAGCGAGACAGGGATTCCACCCCTCCACTTT	CASSETGIPPLHF
TRBJ2-5	TRBV10-2	-	-	TGCGCCAGCAGTGACGTGACACCAGGAGGTGAGACCCAGTACTTC	CASSDVTPGGETQYF
TRBJ2-3	TRBV5-6	-	TRBD1	TGTGCCAGCATGGGACAGGACACAGATACGCAGTATTTT	CASMGQDTDTQYF